The 3 T cell receptor beta chains below come from one sample, sequenced in a study of sequential checkpoint blockade in melanoma. Sequenced by immunoSEQ multiplex PCR; TCRdb stores in-frame clones only, minus some. The sample records roughly 9,800 clones, about 75% being singletons. Treatment in this sample: randomized to nivolumab then ipilimumab (arm A) or the reverse (arm B). This specimen was CD8+ T cells sorted from blood (inferred from file names), taken from a patient given nivolumab and ipilimumab in sequence. The receptors originated from a human donor with melanoma.

This clone has only one observation. The J gene is TRBJ2-2, the V gene TRBV4-1; 8 bases align to TRBD2. CDR1 and CDR2 from the germline V gene are MGHRA and YSYEKL. The CDR3 is made up of 14 amino acids. V gave up 3 bases and J gave up 4 bases; unmatched junction bases: 1. The CDR3, as DNA: TGCGCCAGCAGCCATAGCGGGACCACCGGGGAGCTGTTTTTT. Protein: CASSHSGTTGELFF.

The genes are TRBV11-1 and TRBJ2-1, with 7 bases fitting TRBD2. The ends lost 0 bases at V and 9 bases at J; junction bases unmatched: 8. The CDR3 is 15 amino acids. Germline V gives CDR1 SGHAT, CDR2 FQDESV (reference sequence). The CDR3 nucleotides are TGTGCCAGCAGCTTAGCGGGGGAGGGACTGGGTGAGCAGTTCTTC. As protein: CASSLAGEGLGEQFF.

V gene TRBV29-1 combines with J gene TRBJ1-5; D possibly corresponds to TRBD1 (5 bases). V was pared by 5 bases and J by 4 bases, with 12 bases between. The CDR3 sequence is 13 residues long. In germline, CDR1 is SQVTM, CDR2 ANQGSEA. This CDR3 reads CSVSSGWNQPQHF. CDR3 nucleotide sequence: TGCAGCGTTTCTTCAGGGTGGAATCAGCCCCAGCATTTT.